This T cell receptor (beta chain) is drawn from a study of cytomegalovirus exposure and HLA in healthy donors. Regarding the study as a whole: A list of more than 150 TCR beta chains associated with cytomegalovirus was given.

Germline lookup yields CDR1 MGHDK and CDR2 SYGVNS. The junction had 11 bases not matched to a gene; V was cut back by 4 bases and J by 9 bases. This CDR3 region has 14 residues. In regard to this clone: Its antigen remains unidentified.

Primers: 60 Vbeta forward and 13 Jbeta reverse. Profiling relied on immunoSEQ multiplex PCR, and the TCRdb table lists in-frame clones only, not all of them. This table has about 160,000 clones, approximately 82% appearing once. The genes are TRBV25-1 and TRBJ1-2, with 7 bases that match TRBD1. Specimen: PBMCs. The receptor was isolated from a male donor in good health and CMV-seronegative. CDR3 residues: CASSVGRGSRSYTF. CDR3 coding DNA: TGTGCCAGCAGTGTAGGCAGGGGGTCGAGGAGCTACACCTTC.